This T cell receptor beta chain comes out of a study of cytomegalovirus exposure and HLA in healthy donors. Study conclusions and caveats: The listing of 150 to 200 TCR beta chains classed them as cytomegalovirus-associated. The authors confirmed in vitro that a few CMV-associated chains were specific for CMV antigens. Clusters of TCRs from the first cohort tended to co-occur in the roughly 120 validation repertoires (as a later analysis found).

Clones were sequenced by immunoSEQ multiplex PCR, and TCRdb holds only the in-frame ones, with some missing. Here the sample spans about 120,000 clones, about 85% being singletons. Of note for this clone: The antigen is not known.

CDR3 length: 12 residues. Trimming removed 6 bases at V and 3 bases at J, with 12 bases between. Germline V gene data show CDR1 as SQVTM and CDR2 as ANQGSEA. The V gene is TRBV29-1, the J gene TRBJ2-7, with D possibly TRBD1 on 5 matching bases. The clonotype was recovered from a woman aged 25 to 39 in good health and CMV-seronegative. Sequencing input: PBMCs. The CDR3 DNA reads TGCAGCGTGGGGCTGGGCGGCTACGAGCAGTACTTC. Translation: CSVGLGGYEQYF.